This paragraph reports one T cell receptor (beta chain). The sample originates from a study of shared T cell receptors in the human thymus. Generated by immunoSEQ multiplex PCR, the TCRdb table keeps only in-frame clones and is missing some. The sample includes 600,000 to 900,000 clones, approximately 83% of them seen just once. Another study also made use of these data, one on human thymus T cells. In that study: Donation was from healthy Finnish infants who were having corrective surgery that addressed congenital heart defects. Resected material from corrective heart surgery provided the thymus tissue analysed. Across thymic and blood repertoires, the usage of V and J genes appeared to be biased. The related literature has documented a marked overlap of thymic repertoires among unrelated individuals.

This receptor was obtained from a girl in the first two years of life with a congenital heart defect. The sample consisted of thymocytes.

The DNA for the CDR3 is TGCGCCAGCAGCCAAGATGAGACAGGTGAGCAGTTCTTC. It translates to CASSQDETGEQFF. This rearrangement joins TRBV4-3 to TRBJ2-1, with D possibly being TRBD1 (6 bases). Trimming left V 0 bases short and J 9 bases short, with 9 bases between. The CDR3 consists of 13 residues. Looked up from germline, CDR1 is LGHNA and CDR2 is YSLEER.